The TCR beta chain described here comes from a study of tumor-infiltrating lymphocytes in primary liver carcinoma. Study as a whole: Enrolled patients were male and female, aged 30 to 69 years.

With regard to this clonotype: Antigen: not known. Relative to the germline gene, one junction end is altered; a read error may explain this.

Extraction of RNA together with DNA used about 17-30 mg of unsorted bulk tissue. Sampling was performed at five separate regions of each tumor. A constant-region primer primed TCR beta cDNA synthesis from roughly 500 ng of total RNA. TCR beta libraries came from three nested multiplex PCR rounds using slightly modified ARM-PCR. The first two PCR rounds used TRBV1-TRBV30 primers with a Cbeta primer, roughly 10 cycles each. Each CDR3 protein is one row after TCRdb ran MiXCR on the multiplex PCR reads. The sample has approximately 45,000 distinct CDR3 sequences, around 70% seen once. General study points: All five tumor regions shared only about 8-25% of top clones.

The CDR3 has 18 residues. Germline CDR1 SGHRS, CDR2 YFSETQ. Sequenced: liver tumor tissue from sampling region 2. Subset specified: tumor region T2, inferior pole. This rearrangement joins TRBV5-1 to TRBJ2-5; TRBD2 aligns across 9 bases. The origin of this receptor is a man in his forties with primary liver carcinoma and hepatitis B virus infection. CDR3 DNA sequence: TGCGCCGGCAGATTGGCCGGGGCTAGCGGGGCCCTACAAGAGACCCAGTACTTC. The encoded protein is CAGRLAGASGALQETQYF.